One sample yielded the 3 T cell receptor beta chains listed below, sequenced in a study of cytomegalovirus exposure and HLA in healthy donors (dated by TCRdb to the late 2010s). The library relied on the immunoSEQ multiplex PCR assay. For the multiplex PCR, a mixture combining 60 forward primers for TCR Vbeta segments and 13 reverse primers for TCR Jbeta segments was used. The immuneACCESS repertoire file appears here via TCRdb, limited to in-frame rearrangements. These files lack a portion of the clones; in checked studies, under half of the deficit traces to unresolved V genes, and the cause of the others is not known. The sample includes 100,000 to 150,000 clones, with under 90% observed a single time. The ten largest make up approximately 3.5% of the sample. Sequenced: PBMCs. The receptors stem from a woman aged 40 to 50 in good health and CMV-seropositive.

DNA for the CDR3: TGCGCCAGCAGCTTGGAAGACAGTAACTATGGCTACACCTTC. Residues: CASSLEDSNYGYTF. The chain has TRBV5-1 and TRBJ1-2; possibly TRBD1 for D (5 bases). This CDR3 comprises 14 residues. V shed 0 bases and J shed 1 base, with 7 bases lying between them. Germline lookup yields CDR1 SGHRS and CDR2 YFSETQ.

The chain joins TRBV6-6 to TRBJ2-7; a possible D gene is TRBD2 (5 bases). V dropped 5 bases and J dropped 2 bases, with 13 bases sitting between them. Looked up from germline, CDR1 is MNHNY and CDR2 is SVGAGI (reference sequence). CDR3 size: 14 residues. CDR3 residues: CASSVANRPYEQYF. CDR3 DNA sequence: TGTGCCAGCAGTGTAGCGAATCGACCCTACGAGCAGTACTTC.

The sample holds one count of this clone. The chain carries TRBV28 and TRBJ1-5, with D perhaps TRBD1 (5 bases). V lost 9 bases and J 3 bases, leaving 18 bases between the germline ends. This CDR3 contains 15 residues. Looked up from germline, CDR1 is MDHEN and CDR2 is SYDVKM. The CDR3 nucleotides are TGTGCCAGTGCCTTAAGGCAGGGAACCAATCAGCCCCAGCATTTT. It translates to CASALRQGTNQPQHF.